This T cell receptor beta chain came from a study of blood T cells in healthy people across ages. Background on the study: The capture of about one barcoded beta molecule per two T cells was achieved by template switching. General study findings and limits: CMV infection status of these donors was not known. Unsorted PBMCs ruled out conclusive naive versus antigen-experienced comparison.

Together with a sample-barcoded 5' primer, a J-beta primer mix was included in a second PCR lasting roughly 7 to 11 cycles. One entry per CDR3 protein, called by TCRdb with MiXCR from the 5' RACE reads. The table has over a million distinct CDR3 sequences, 59% seen once. In its sample, this clonotype was seen a few times. The target antigen is unknown. Germline CDR1 and CDR2: SQVTM and ANQGSEA. This CDR3 contains 15 residues. Germline trimming cut 2 bases from V and 5 bases from J; bases unmatched to any gene: 6. Sequenced sample: blood. The origin of this receptor is a man younger than 35 in good health. The rearrangement uses TRBV29-1 and TRBJ2-5; 12 bases fit TRBD2. CDR3 coding DNA: TGCAGCGTTGAACTAGCGGGAGGGCCGGAGGAGACCCAGTACTTC. Translation gives CSVELAGGPEETQYF.